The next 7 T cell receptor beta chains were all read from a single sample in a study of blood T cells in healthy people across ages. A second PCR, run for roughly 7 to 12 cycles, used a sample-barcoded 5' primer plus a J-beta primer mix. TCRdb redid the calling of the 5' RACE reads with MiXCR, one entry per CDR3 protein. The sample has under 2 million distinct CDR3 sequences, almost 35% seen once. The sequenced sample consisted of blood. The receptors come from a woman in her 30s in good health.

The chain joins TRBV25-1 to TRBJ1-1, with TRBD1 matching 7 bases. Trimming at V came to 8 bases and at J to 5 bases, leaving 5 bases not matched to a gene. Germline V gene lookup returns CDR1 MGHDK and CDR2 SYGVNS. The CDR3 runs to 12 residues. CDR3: CASGQAGTEAFF. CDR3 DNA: TGTGCCAGCGGACAGGCGGGGACTGAAGCTTTCTTT. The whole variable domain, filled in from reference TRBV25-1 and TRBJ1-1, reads EADIYQTPRYLVIGTGKKITLECSQTMGHDKMYWYQQDPGMELHLIHYSYGVNSTEKGDLSSESTVSRIRTEHFPLTLESARPSHTSQYLCASGQAGTEAFFGQGTRLTVV.

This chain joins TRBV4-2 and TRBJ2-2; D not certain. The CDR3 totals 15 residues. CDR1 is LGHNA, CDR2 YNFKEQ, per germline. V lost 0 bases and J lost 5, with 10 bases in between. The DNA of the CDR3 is TGTGCCAGCAGCCAAGAGTGGCTGGCAACCGGGGAGCTGTTTTTT. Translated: CASSQEWLATGELFF.

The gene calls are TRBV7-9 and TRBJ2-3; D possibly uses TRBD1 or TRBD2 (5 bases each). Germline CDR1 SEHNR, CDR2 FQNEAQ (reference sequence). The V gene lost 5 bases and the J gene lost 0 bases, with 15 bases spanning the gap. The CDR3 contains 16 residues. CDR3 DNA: TGTGCCAGCAGCCATCCCGGGACCACTAGCACAGATACGCAGTATTTT. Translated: CASSHPGTTSTDTQYF.

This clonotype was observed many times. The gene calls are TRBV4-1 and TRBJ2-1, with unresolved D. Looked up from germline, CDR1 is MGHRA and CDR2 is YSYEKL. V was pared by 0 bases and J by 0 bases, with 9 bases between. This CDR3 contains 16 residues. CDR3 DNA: TGCGCCAGCAGCCAAGAGGGAACTGCCTCCTACAATGAGCAGTTCTTC. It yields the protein CASSQEGTASYNEQFF.

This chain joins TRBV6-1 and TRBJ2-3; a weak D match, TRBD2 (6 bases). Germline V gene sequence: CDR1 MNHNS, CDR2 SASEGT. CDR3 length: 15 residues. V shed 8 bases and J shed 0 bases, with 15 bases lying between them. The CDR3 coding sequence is TGTGCCAGCGCACACATGCGGGGTAGCACAGATACGCAGTATTTT. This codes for CASAHMRGSTDTQYF.

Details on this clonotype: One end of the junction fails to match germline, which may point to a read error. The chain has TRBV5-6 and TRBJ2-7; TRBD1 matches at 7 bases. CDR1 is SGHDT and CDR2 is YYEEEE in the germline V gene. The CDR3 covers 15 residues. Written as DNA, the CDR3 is TGTACCAGCAGTTTGGGCTTCAGGGGGACCTACGAGCAGTACTTC. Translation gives CTSSLGFRGTYEQYF.

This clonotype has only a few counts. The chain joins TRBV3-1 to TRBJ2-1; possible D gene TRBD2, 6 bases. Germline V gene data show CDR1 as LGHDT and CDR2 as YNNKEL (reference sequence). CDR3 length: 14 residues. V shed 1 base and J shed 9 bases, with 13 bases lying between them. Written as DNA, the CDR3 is TGTGCCAGCAGCCAAGGGGGCGGGAAGGGTGAGCAGTTCTTC. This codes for CASSQGGGKGEQFF.